This entry concerns a single T cell receptor beta chain. Its target is unknown. TCRdb analysed the 5' RACE reads with MiXCR anew, one entry per CDR3 protein. The repertoire holds tens of thousands of distinct CDR3 sequences, with more than 12% as singletons. This record comes from a study of T-cell memory formation after mild COVID-19. Points from the study as a whole: The CD4+ clones that contracted clustered mainly within CM and EM, and the CD8+ clones concentrated in EMRA.

Trimming removed 1 base at V and 0 bases at J, with 10 bases between. This CDR3 has 16 amino acids. CDR1 is MGHRA and CDR2 is YSYEKL in the germline V gene. The source material was PBMCs or a T cell subset sorted from them (not recorded which). V and J are TRBV4-1 and TRBJ1-3; the D gene is possibly TRBD1 (5 bases). The receptor was isolated from a man between 18 and 35 years old who had mild COVID-19 (a few samples of this study predate the infection). Cell type and time point are not known. Here the CDR3 DNA reads TGCGCCAGCAGCCAAGTAGGGACGAGCTCTGGAAACACCATATATTTT. Amino acids: CASSQVGTSSGNTIYF.